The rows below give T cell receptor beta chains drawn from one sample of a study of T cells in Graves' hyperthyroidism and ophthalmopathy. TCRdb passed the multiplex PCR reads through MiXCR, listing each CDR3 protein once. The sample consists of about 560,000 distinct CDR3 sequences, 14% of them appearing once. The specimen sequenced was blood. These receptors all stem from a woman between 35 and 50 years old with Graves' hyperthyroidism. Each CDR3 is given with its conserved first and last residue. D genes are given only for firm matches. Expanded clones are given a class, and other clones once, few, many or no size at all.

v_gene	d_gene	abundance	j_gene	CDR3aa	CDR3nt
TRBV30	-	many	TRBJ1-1	CAWSTTIDTEAFF	TGTGCCTGGAGCACAACCATTGACACTGAAGCTTTCTTT
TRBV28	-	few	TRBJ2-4	CASSATERGLAKNIQYF	TGTGCCAGCAGTGCGACGGAACGCGGTCTAGCCAAAAACATTCAGTACTTC
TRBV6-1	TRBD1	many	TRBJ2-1	CASRDSGTGKLNEQFF	TGTGCCAGCAGGGACTCCGGGACAGGGAAATTAAATGAGCAGTTCTTC
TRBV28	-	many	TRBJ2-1	CASISPGGMFYNEQFF	TGTGCCAGCATCTCCCCCGGGGGCATGTTCTACAATGAGCAGTTCTTC
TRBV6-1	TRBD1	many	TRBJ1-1	CASNTGQENTEAFF	TGTGCCAGCAATACGGGACAGGAGAACACTGAAGCTTTCTTT
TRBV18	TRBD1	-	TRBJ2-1	CASSPGTGSNNEQFF	TGTGCCAGCTCACCAGGGACAGGGTCTAACAATGAGCAGTTCTTC
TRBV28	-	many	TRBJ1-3	CASSLTGSGNTIYF	TGTGCCAGCAGTTTAACCGGGTCGGGAAACACCATATATTTT
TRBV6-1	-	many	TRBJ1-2	CASSDWTPGGYTF	TGTGCCAGCAGTGACTGGACCCCTGGGGGCTACACCTTC
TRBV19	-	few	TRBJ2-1	CASIQEPTSSYNEQFF	TGTGCCAGTATCCAGGAACCAACAAGCTCCTACAATGAGCAGTTCTTC
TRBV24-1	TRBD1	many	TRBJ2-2	CATSDPGTAVGELFF	TGTGCCACCAGTGACCCCGGGACAGCAGTCGGGGAGCTGTTTTTT
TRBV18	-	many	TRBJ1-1	CASSGANTEAFF	TGTGCCAGCTCCGGGGCGAACACTGAAGCTTTCTTT
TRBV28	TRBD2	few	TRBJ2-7	CASSFIGSGSSSYEQYF	TGTGCCAGCAGTTTTATCGGCAGCGGGAGTTCCTCCTACGAGCAGTACTTC
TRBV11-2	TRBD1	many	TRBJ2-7	CASSSWDRDYEQYF	TGTGCCAGCAGCTCCTGGGACAGGGACTACGAGCAGTACTTC
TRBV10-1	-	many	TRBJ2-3	CASSETSGTLISDTQYF	TGCGCCAGCAGTGAGACCTCCGGGACCCTGATTTCAGATACGCAGTATTTT
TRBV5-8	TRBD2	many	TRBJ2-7	CASSPSGRESYEQYF	TGTGCCAGCAGCCCTAGCGGGAGAGAGTCCTACGAGCAGTACTTC
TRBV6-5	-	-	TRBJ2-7	CASSSTSRSSYEQYF	TGTGCCAGCAGTTCCACCTCACGGAGCTCCTACGAGCAGTACTTC
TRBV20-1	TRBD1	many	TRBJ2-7	CSAREVKGAGYEQYF	TGCAGTGCTAGAGAAGTAAAGGGGGCAGGGTACGAGCAGTACTTC
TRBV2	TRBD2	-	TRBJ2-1	CASSVMSGGPNEQFF	TGTGCCAGCAGCGTAATGAGCGGGGGCCCCAATGAGCAGTTCTTC
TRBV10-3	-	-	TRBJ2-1	CAISFPSAGATFNEQFF	TGTGCCATCAGTTTTCCCTCGGCGGGTGCCACATTCAATGAGCAGTTCTTC
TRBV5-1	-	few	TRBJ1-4	CASSLGRKNEKLFF	TGCGCCAGCAGCTTGGGGCGGAAGAATGAAAAACTGTTTTTT
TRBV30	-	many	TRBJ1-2	CAWIRRTALGGYTF	TGTGCCTGGATTCGTAGGACAGCCCTGGGGGGCTACACCTTC
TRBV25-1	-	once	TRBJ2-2	CASTWGSGNTGELFF	TGTGCCAGCACGTGGGGTAGCGGGAACACCGGGGAGCTGTTTTTT
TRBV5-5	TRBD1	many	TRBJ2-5	CASTRDRGREQETQYF	TGTGCCAGCACGCGGGACAGGGGGCGAGAACAAGAGACCCAGTACTTC
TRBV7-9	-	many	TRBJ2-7	CASSLAENYEQYF	TGTGCCAGCAGCTTAGCAGAGAACTACGAGCAGTACTTC
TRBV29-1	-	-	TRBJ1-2	CSVEGRTPRGYGYTF	TGCAGCGTTGAGGGGAGGACGCCCCGAGGGTATGGCTACACCTTC
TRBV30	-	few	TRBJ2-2	CAWNLRAVTGELFF	TGTGCCTGGAATCTACGCGCTGTCACCGGGGAGCTGTTTTTT
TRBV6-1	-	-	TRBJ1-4	CASSTWGEATNEKLFF	TGTGCCAGCAGTACCTGGGGCGAGGCAACTAATGAAAAACTGTTTTTT
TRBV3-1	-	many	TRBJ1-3	CASSQGGSLSGNTIYF	TGTGCCAGCAGCCAAGGAGGGTCTCTCTCTGGAAACACCATATATTTT
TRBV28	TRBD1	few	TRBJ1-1	CASSTRQGNTEAFF	TGTGCCAGCAGTACTCGACAGGGGAACACTGAAGCTTTCTTT
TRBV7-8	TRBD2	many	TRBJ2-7	CASSPRGRESGEQYF	TGTGCCAGCAGCCCACGTGGGAGGGAGTCGGGTGAGCAGTACTTC
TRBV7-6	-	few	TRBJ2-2	CASSLMASANTGELFF	TGTGCCAGCAGCTTAATGGCTAGCGCGAACACCGGGGAGCTGTTTTTT
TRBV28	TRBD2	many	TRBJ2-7	CASSRPGLAAYEQYF	TGTGCCAGCAGCCGTCCGGGACTAGCGGCCTACGAGCAGTACTTC
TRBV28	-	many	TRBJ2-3	CASSFYKGADTQYF	TGTGCCAGCAGTTTTTATAAGGGCGCAGATACGCAGTATTTT
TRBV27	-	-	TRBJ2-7	CASKYIAREEGGQYF	TGTGCCAGCAAATATATTGCCAGGGAAGAGGGCGGGCAGTACTTC
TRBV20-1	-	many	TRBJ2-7	CSAIWDKSYEQYF	TGCAGTGCTATTTGGGACAAATCCTACGAGCAGTACTTC
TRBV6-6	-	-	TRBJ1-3	CASSYSGGADTIYF	TGTGCCAGCAGTTACTCGGGCGGGGCGGACACCATATATTTT
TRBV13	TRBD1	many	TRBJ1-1	CASSARQGWAEAFF	TGTGCCAGCAGCGCCCGACAGGGTTGGGCTGAAGCTTTCTTT
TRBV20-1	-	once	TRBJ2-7	CSASSGVYEQYF	TGCAGTGCTAGTAGCGGCGTCTACGAGCAGTACTTC
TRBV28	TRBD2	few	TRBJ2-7	CASSPIARTSGSSYEQYF	TGTGCCAGCAGTCCGATCGCTAGGACTAGCGGGAGTAGCTACGAGCAGTACTTC
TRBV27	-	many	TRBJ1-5	CASSHPDQPQHF	TGTGCCAGCAGTCACCCTGATCAGCCCCAGCATTTT
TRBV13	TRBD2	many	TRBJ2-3	CASSSSGRASADTQYF	TGTGCCAGCAGCTCGAGCGGGAGGGCCTCGGCAGATACGCAGTATTTT
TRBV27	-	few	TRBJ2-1	CASSLAGINEQFF	TGTGCCAGCAGTTTAGCGGGGATCAATGAGCAGTTCTTC
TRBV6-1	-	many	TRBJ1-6	CASSEFRGKDSPLHF	TGTGCCAGCAGTGAATTCCGGGGGAAAGATTCACCCCTCCACTTT
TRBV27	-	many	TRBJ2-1	CASSPRGLAGSGGEQFF	TGTGCCAGCAGTCCCAGGGGGCTAGCGGGATCCGGGGGTGAGCAGTTCTTC
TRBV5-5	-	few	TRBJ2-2	CASSLASGRTGELFF	TGTGCCAGCAGCTTGGCTTCGGGGAGGACCGGGGAGCTGTTTTTT
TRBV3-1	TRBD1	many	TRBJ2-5	CASSQGGGLETQYF	TGTGCCAGCAGCCAAGGAGGGGGCTTAGAGACCCAGTACTTC
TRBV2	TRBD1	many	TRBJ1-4	CASSSGTGNFDEKLFF	TGTGCCAGCAGTTCCGGGACAGGGAATTTCGATGAAAAACTGTTTTTT
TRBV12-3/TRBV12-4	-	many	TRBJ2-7	CASSLGEQHEQYF	TGTGCCAGCAGTTTAGGGGAGCAGCACGAGCAGTACTTC
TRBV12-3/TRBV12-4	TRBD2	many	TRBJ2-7	CASSWGYGLAGTGYEQYF	TGTGCCAGCAGTTGGGGATATGGACTAGCGGGCACTGGGTACGAGCAGTACTTC
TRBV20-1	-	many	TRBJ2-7	CSAKGPKPYEQYF	TGCAGTGCTAAAGGACCGAAGCCCTACGAGCAGTACTTC
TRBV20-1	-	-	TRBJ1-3	CSARDWGQPRGGNTIYF	TGCAGTGCTAGAGATTGGGGACAACCCCGGGGTGGAAACACCATATATTTT